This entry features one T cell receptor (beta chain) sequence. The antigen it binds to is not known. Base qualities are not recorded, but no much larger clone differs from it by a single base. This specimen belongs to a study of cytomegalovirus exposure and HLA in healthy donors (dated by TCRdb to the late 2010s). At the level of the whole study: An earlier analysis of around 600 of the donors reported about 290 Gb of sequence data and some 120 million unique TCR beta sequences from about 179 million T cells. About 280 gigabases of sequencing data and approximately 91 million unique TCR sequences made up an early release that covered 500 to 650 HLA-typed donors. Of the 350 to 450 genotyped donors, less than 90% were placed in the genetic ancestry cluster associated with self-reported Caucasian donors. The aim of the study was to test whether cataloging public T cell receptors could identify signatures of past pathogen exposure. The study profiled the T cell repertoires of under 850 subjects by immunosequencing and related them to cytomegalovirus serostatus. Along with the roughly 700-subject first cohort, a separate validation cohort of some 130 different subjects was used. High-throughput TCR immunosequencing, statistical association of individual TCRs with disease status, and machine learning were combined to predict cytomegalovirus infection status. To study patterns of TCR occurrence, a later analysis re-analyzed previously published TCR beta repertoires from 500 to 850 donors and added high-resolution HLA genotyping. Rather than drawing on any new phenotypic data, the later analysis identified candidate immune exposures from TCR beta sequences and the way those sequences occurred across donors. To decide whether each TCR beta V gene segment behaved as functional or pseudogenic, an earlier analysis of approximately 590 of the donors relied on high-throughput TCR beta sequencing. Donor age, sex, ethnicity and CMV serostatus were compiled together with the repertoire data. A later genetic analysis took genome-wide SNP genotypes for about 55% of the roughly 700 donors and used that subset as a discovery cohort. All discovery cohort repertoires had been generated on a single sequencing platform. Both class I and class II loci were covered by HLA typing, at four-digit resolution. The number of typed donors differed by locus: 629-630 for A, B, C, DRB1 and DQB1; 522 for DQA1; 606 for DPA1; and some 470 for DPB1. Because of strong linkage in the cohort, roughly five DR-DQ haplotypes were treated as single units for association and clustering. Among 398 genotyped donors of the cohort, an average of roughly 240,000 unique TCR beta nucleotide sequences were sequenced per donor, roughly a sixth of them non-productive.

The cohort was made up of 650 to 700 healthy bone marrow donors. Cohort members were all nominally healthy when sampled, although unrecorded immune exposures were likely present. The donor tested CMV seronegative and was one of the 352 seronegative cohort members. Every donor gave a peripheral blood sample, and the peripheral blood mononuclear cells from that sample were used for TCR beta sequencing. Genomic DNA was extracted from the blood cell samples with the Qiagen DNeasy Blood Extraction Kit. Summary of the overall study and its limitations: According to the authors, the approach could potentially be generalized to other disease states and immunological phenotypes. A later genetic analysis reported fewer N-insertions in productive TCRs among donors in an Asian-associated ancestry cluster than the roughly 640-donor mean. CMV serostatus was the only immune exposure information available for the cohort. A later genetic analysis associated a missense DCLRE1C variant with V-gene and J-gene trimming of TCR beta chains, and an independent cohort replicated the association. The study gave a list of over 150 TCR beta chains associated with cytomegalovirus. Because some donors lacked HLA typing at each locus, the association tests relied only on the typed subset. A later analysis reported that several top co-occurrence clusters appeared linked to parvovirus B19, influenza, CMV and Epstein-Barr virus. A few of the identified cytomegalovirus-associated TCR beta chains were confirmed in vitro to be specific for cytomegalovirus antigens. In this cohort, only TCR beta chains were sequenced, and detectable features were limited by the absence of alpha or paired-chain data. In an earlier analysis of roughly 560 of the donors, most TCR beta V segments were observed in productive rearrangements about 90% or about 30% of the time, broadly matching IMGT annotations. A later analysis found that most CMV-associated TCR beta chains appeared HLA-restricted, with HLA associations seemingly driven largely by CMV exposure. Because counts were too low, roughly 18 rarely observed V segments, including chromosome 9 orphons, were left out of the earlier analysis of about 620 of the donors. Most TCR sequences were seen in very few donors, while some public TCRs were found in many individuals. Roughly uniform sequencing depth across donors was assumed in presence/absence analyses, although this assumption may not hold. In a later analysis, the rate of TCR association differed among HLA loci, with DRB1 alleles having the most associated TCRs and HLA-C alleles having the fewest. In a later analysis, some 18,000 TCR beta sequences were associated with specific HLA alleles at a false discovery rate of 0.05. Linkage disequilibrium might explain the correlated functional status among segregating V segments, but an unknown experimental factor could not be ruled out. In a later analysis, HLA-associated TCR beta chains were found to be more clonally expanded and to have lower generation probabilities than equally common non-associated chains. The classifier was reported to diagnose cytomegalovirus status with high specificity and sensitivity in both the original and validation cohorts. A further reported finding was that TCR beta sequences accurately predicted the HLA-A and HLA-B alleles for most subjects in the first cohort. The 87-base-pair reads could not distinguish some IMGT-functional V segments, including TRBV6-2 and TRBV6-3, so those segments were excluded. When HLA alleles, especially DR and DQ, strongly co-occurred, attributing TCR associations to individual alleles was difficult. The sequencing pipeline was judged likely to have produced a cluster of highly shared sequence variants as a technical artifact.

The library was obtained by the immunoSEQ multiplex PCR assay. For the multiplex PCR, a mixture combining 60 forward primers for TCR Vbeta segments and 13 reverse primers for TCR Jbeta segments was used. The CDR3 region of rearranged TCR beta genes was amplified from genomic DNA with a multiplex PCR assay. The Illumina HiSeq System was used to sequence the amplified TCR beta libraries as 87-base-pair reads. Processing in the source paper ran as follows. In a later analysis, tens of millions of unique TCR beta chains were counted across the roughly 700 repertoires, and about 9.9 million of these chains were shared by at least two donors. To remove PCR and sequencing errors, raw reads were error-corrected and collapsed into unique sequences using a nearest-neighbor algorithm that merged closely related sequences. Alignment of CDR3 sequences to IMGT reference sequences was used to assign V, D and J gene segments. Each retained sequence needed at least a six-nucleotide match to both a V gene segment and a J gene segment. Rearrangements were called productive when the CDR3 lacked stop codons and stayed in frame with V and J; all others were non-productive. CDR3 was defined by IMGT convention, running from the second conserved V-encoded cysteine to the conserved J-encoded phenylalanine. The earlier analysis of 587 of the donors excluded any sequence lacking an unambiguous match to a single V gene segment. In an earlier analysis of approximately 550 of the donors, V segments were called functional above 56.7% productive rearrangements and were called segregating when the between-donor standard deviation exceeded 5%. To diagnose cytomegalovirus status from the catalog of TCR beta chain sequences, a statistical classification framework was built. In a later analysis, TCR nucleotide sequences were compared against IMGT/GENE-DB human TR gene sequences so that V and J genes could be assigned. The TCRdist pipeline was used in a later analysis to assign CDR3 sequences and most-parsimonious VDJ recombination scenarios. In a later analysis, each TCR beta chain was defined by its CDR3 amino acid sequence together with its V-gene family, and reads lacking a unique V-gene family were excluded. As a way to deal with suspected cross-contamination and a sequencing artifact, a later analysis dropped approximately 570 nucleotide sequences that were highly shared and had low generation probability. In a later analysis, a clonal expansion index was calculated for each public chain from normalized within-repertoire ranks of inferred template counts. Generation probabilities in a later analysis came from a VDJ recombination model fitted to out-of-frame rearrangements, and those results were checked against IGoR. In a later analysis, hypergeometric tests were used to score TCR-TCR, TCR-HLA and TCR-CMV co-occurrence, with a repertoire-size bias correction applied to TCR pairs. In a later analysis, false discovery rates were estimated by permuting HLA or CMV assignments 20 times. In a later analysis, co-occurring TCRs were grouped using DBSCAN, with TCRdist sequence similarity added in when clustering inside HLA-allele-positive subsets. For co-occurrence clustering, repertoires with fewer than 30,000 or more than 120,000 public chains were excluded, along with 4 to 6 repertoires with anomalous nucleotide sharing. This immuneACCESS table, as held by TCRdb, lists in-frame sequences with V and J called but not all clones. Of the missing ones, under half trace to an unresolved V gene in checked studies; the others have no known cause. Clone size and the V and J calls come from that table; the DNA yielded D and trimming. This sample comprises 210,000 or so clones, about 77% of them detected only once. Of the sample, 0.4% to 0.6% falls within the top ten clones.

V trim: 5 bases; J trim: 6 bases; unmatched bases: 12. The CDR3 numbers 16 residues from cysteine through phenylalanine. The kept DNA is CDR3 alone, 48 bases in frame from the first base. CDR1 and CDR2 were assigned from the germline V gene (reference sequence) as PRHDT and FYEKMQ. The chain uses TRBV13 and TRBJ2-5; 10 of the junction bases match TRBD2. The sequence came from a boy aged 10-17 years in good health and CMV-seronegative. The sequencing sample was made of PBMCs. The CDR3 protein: CASSPAAGGNVKTQYF. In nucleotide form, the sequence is TGTGCCAGCAGCCCTGCAGCGGGAGGGAATGTGAAGACCCAGTACTTC.